This T cell receptor (beta chain) emerged from a study of shared clonotypes between healthy human individuals. V was pared by 0 bases and J by 0 bases, with 5 bases of the junction left unmatched. The CDR3 length is 17 residues. Germline V lookup: CDR1 SGHRS, CDR2 YFSETQ. Method: immunoSEQ multiplex PCR; TCRdb's copy keeps in-frame clones and lacks some. The table records over a million clones, approximately 96% of them present only once. This clone has a single count. This clonotype was obtained from a man aged 25-40 years in good health. The chain joins TRBV5-1 to TRBJ2-1; 8 bases agree with TRBD2. The sequenced sample was naive CD4+ T cells sorted from blood. As for subset: CD45RA+ positively selected. The CDR3 reads CASSLATSGSSYNEQFF. In DNA, the CDR3 is TGCGCCAGCAGCTTGGCAACTAGCGGCAGCTCCTACAATGAGCAGTTCTTC.